The clone carrying this T cell receptor beta chain was seen repeatedly, ten times or more. V lost 5 bases to trimming and J lost 7 bases; unmatched junction nucleotides: 6. Looked up from germline, CDR1 is SGHTA and CDR2 is FQGNSA. This CDR3 spans 14 amino acids. Amplified TCR beta CDR3 regions derived from RNA transcripts. Researchers ran a first-round RT-PCR on the TCR CDR3 using the HTBI primer set. One entry per CDR3 protein results from TCRdb running MiXCR on the multiplex PCR reads. The sample yields around 720,000 distinct CDR3 sequences, roughly 32% seen once. The entry originates in a study of T cells in Graves' hyperthyroidism and ophthalmopathy.

The rearrangement joins TRBV7-2 to TRBJ1-5; 9 bases agree with TRBD1. Sequenced: blood. This sequence originates from a woman between 40 and 55 years old with Graves' hyperthyroidism. CDR3 in amino acids: CASSPDRGDQPQHF. The DNA of the CDR3 is TGTGCCAGCAGCCCTGACAGGGGGGACCAGCCCCAGCATTTT. Combining the CDR3 with reference TRBV7-2 and TRBJ1-5 gives the whole variable domain GAGVSQSPSNKVTEKGKDVELRCDPISGHTALYWYRQSLGQGLEFLIYFQGNSAPDKSGLPSDRFSAERTGGSVSTLTIQRTQQEDSAVYLCASSPDRGDQPQHFGDGTRLSIL.